The 31 T cell receptor beta chains listed next were all sequenced from one sample in a study of blood T cell repertoires in COVID-19. Assay: immunoSEQ multiplex PCR; the TCRdb copy retains only in-frame clones and omits some. The data contain around 250,000 clones, around 86% of them singletons. The sequencing sample was made of PBMCs or T cells enriched from blood (not recorded which). These receptors came from a woman aged 45-60 years who had recovered from COVID-19.

This chain uses TRBV7-9 with TRBJ2-2, with TRBD1 matching over 7 bases. V gave up 5 bases and J gave up 0 bases; unmatched junction bases: 12. This CDR3 is 18 amino acids long. Looked up from germline, CDR1 is SEHNR and CDR2 is FQNEAQ (reference sequence). This CDR3 reads CASSPDRGQLSNTGELFF. The DNA for the CDR3 is TGTGCCAGCAGCCCCGACCGGGGACAGCTCTCGAACACCGGGGAGCTGTTTTTT. The complete variable domain, with remaining parts taken from reference TRBV7-9 and TRBJ2-2, reads DTGVSQNPRHKITKRGQNVTFRCDPISEHNRLYWYRQTLGQGPEFLTYFQNEAQLEKSRLLSDRFSAERPKGSFSTLEIQRTEQGDSAMYLCASSPDRGQLSNTGELFFGEGSRLTVL.

The chain has TRBV5-4 and TRBJ1-2; 8 nucleotides line up with TRBD1. The CDR3 has 15 residues. V dropped 7 bases and J dropped 4; count of bases not matched to a gene: 12. Germline lookup yields CDR1 SGHNT and CDR2 YYREEE (reference sequence). The CDR3: CASLTQGASGYGYTF. CDR3 nucleotide sequence: TGTGCCAGCTTAACCCAGGGGGCTTCTGGCTATGGCTACACCTTC.

The chain carries TRBV7-2 and TRBJ2-2; possible D gene TRBD1, 5 bases. CDR3 size: 16 residues. V dropped 1 base and J dropped 4 bases, with 13 bases sitting between them. CDR1 and CDR2 (germline): SGHTA, FQGNSA. Here the CDR3 reads CASSLVGRASTGELFF. The CDR3 DNA reads as TGTGCCAGCAGCTTAGTCGGCAGGGCCTCCACCGGGGAGCTGTTTTTT. The full variable domain, its missing parts supplied by reference TRBV7-2 and TRBJ2-2, is GAGVSQSPSNKVTEKGKDVELRCDPISGHTALYWYRQSLGQGLEFLIYFQGNSAPDKSGLPSDRFSAERTGGSVSTLTIQRTQQEDSAVYLCASSLVGRASTGELFFGEGSRLTVL.

This clone showed up just once. The chain is built from TRBV7-2 and TRBJ1-5; D is possibly TRBD1 (6 bases). Per the germline V gene, CDR1 is SGHTA and CDR2 is FQGNSA. The CDR3 consists of 14 residues. V was clipped by 5 bases and J by 7 bases, with 15 bases between them. The CDR3 DNA is TGTGCCAGCAGCCCCAAGGGGGTGGGACAGCCCCAGCATTTT. Translated: CASSPKGVGQPQHF.

The J gene is TRBJ2-1, the V gene TRBV19; 9 bases line up with TRBD1. Unmatched junction bases numbered 12, after V lost 0 bases and J lost 9 bases. The CDR3 consists of 17 residues. Germline-derived CDR1 and CDR2 are LNHDA and SQIVND (reference sequence). As DNA, the CDR3 is TGTGCCAGTAGTATAGATCATTGGACAGGGGTCCGCGCTGAGCAGTTCTTC. This gives the protein CASSIDHWTGVRAEQFF.

The chain has TRBV24-1 and TRBJ1-3, with D unclear. Germline values: CDR1 KGHDR, CDR2 SFDVKD. Trimming removed 3 bases from V and 0 bases from J, with 11 bases in between. The CDR3 has 16 residues. CDR3 loop: CATSDATQSSGNTIYF. CDR3 sequence (DNA): TGTGCCACCAGTGATGCAACACAAAGCTCTGGAAACACCATATATTTT.

The chain combines TRBV18 with TRBJ1-2; the D gene is possibly TRBD1 (6 bases). The CDR3 contains 15 residues. Germline assignment: CDR1 KGHSH and CDR2 LQKENI. V lost 3 bases, J lost 3 bases, and 14 bases lay in between. This chain's CDR3 is CASSPTQGSDYGYTF. The CDR3 DNA is TGTGCCAGCTCACCTACACAGGGTTCGGACTATGGCTACACCTTC.

V usage is TRBV30 and J usage is TRBJ2-7; a weak D match, TRBD2 (5 bases). This CDR3 is built from 13 residues. Germline CDR1 GTSNPN, CDR2 SVGIG (reference sequence). Between the trimmed V and J ends, which lost 2 bases and 2 bases, there was a span of 10 bases. CDR3 bases: TGTGCCTGGAGTCGGGGTGACGCCTACGAGCAGTACTTC. Protein product: CAWSRGDAYEQYF. The full variable domain, completed using reference TRBV30 and TRBJ2-7, is SQTIHQWPATLVQPVGSPLSLECTVEGTSNPNLYWYRQAAGRGLQLLFYSVGIGQISSEVPQNLSASRPQDRQFILSSKKLLLSDSGFYLCAWSRGDAYEQYFGPGTRLTVT.

This sequence joins TRBV11-2 and TRBJ1-2; 10 bases agree with TRBD1. J was trimmed by 5 bases and V by 3 bases; bases with no gene match: 0. Germline V CDR1 and CDR2: SGHAT, FQNNGV. This CDR3 contains 13 residues. For the CDR3, the DNA is TGTGCCAGCAGCTTGGGACAGGGGTATGGCTACACCTTC. It specifies CASSLGQGYGYTF.

This chain links TRBV5-1 with TRBJ1-1; D not certain. The CDR3 totals 14 residues. The germline V gene has CDR1 SGHRS and CDR2 YFSETQ. V shed 4 bases and J shed 4 bases, with 14 bases lying between them. The CDR3 loop reads CASSKITEGTEAFF. As DNA, the CDR3 is TGCGCCAGCAGCAAAATAACAGAGGGCACTGAAGCTTTCTTT. Looking up the rest from reference TRBV5-1 and TRBJ1-1 gives the full variable domain: KAGVTQTPRYLIKTRGQQVTLSCSPISGHRSVSWYQQTPGQGLQFLFEYFSETQRNKGNFPGRFSGRQFSNSRSEMNVSTLELGDSALYLCASSKITEGTEAFFGQGTRLTVV.

This chain joins TRBV6-5 and TRBJ1-5; D is perhaps TRBD1 (5 bases). Germline lookup yields CDR1 MNHEY and CDR2 SVGAGI. V lost 7 bases, J lost 5 bases, and 18 bases lay in between. CDR3 length: 15 amino acids. The CDR3 spells CASTIAAGNHQPQHF. As DNA, the CDR3 is TGTGCCAGCACTATAGCCGCAGGGAACCATCAGCCCCAGCATTTT.

The chain combines TRBV5-4 with TRBJ1-2; 9 bases match TRBD1. J gave up 5 bases and V 4 bases, and 12 bases lay outside the gene matches. The CDR3 spans 16 residues. Germline CDR1 is SGHNT and CDR2 is YYREEE (reference sequence). The CDR3 coding sequence is TGTGCCAGCAGCACGGGCGGACAGGGGCGCGCGTATGGCTACACCTTC. Protein: CASSTGGQGRAYGYTF.

The chain recombines TRBV10-3 with TRBJ1-1; 9 positions match TRBD1. This CDR3 is 14 amino acids long. J gave up 4 bases and V 3 bases, and 3 bases lay outside the gene matches. Per the germline V gene, CDR1 is ENHRY and CDR2 is SYGVKD. CDR3 sequence reads: CAISETGGITEAFF. The CDR3 bases are TGTGCCATCAGTGAAACAGGGGGCATCACTGAAGCTTTCTTT.

The chain couples TRBV19 to TRBJ1-3; weak D call: TRBD1 (5 bases). The CDR3 runs 13 residues. The germline CDR1 and CDR2 sequences are LNHDA and SQIVND (reference sequence). V gave up 4 bases and J gave up 3 bases, with 7 bases separating them. CDR3 loop: CASSTGNGNTIYF. The CDR3 nucleotides read TGTGCCAGTAGTACAGGGAATGGAAACACCATATATTTT.

The V gene is TRBV7-2, the J gene TRBJ2-5; 11 bases fit TRBD2. The CDR3 extends over 18 amino acids. Germline-derived CDR1 and CDR2 are SGHTA and FQGNSA. V was clipped by 3 bases and J by 5 bases; unmatched bases: 14. CDR3 DNA: TGTGCCAGCAGCTTTGGAGGGCTAGCGGGGGGTCTCGGTGAGACCCAGTACTTC. Protein: CASSFGGLAGGLGETQYF. Full variable domain (outside the CDR3, taken from reference TRBV7-2 and TRBJ2-5): GAGVSQSPSNKVTEKGKDVELRCDPISGHTALYWYRQSLGQGLEFLIYFQGNSAPDKSGLPSDRFSAERTGGSVSTLTIQRTQQEDSAVYLCASSFGGLAGGLGETQYFGPGTRLLVL.

In DNA form, the CDR3 reads TGTGCTAGTGGGGGACTAGCGGCGACAGGGACCCAGTACTTC. Translated, it gives CASGGLAATGTQYF. The chain uses TRBV12-5 and TRBJ2-5; 11 nucleotides match TRBD2. Per the germline V gene, CDR1 is LGHNT and CDR2 is FRNRAP. The CDR3 extends over 14 amino acids. V was pared by 6 bases and J by 7 bases, with 7 bases of the junction left unmatched.

V is TRBV24-1 and J is TRBJ1-1; D might be TRBD1 (5 bases). V lost 3 bases and J lost 5, with 18 bases in between. The length of the CDR3 is 16 residues. The germline V gene encodes CDR1 KGHDR and CDR2 SFDVKD. CDR3 loop: CATSDHGGGGFTEAFF. CDR3 DNA sequence: TGTGCCACCAGTGATCACGGCGGCGGGGGTTTTACTGAAGCTTTCTTT.

The gene calls are TRBV7-2 and TRBJ1-1, with D possibly matching TRBD1 (6 bases). The V end lost 3 bases, the J end lost 8 bases, and 19 bases lay between the germline ends. Germline V gene data show CDR1 as SGHTA and CDR2 as FQGNSA. The CDR3 runs 15 residues. CDR3 residues: CASSFSFGGAKEAFF. For the CDR3, the DNA is TGTGCCAGCAGCTTCAGCTTCGGGGGGGCCAAAGAAGCTTTCTTT.

The V and J genes are TRBV20-1 and TRBJ2-7, with D possibly matching TRBD1 (6 bases). CDR1 and CDR2 from the germline V gene are DFQATT and SNEGSKA (reference sequence). The V and J ends lost 2 bases and 6 bases respectively, with 8 bases between them. The CDR3 totals 11 residues. CDR3 region: CSARRQVEQYF. As DNA, the CDR3 is TGCAGTGCTAGAAGACAGGTCGAGCAGTACTTC.

This clone appeared a few times. The V gene is TRBV6-1, the J gene TRBJ1-5, with no clear D. With 2 bases removed from V and 2 bases from J, the gap between germline ends came to 7 bases. The CDR3 has 14 amino acids. CDR1 MNHNS and CDR2 SASEGT come from the germline V gene. DNA for the CDR3: TGTGCCAGCAGTGAACCCCTAGGCAATCAGCCCCAGCATTTT. Translation: CASSEPLGNQPQHF.

This chain joins TRBV5-4 and TRBJ2-3; 7 nucleotides match TRBD2. CDR1 and CDR2 from the germline V gene are SGHNT and YYREEE (reference sequence). J gave up 0 bases and V 2 bases, and 6 bases lay outside the gene matches. This CDR3 is 16 amino acids long. The DNA for the CDR3 is TGTGCCAGCAGCTTCCGACTAGCAGCTAGCACAGATACGCAGTATTTT. Its protein product is CASSFRLAASTDTQYF.

The V gene is TRBV28, the J gene TRBJ1-4; D is ambiguous. V lost 2 bases and J 6 bases, leaving 4 bases between the germline ends. The CDR3 runs to 12 residues. Germline assignment: CDR1 MDHEN and CDR2 SYDVKM. CDR3 sequence: CASSLADEKLFF. The CDR3, as DNA: TGTGCCAGCAGTTTAGCGGATGAAAAACTGTTTTTT.

J is TRBJ1-5 and V is TRBV15, with no clear D. There are 15 residues in the CDR3. The germline V gene encodes CDR1 LNHNV and CDR2 YYDKDF (reference sequence). Trimming shortened V by 8 bases and J by 0 bases, and 14 bases separated the two germline ends. The CDR3 sequence is CATRSQRNSNQPQHF. CDR3 sequence (DNA): TGTGCCACCCGGTCCCAGCGAAATAGCAATCAGCCCCAGCATTTT.

This chain joins TRBV4-2 and TRBJ1-1, with TRBD1 as a possible D gene (5 bases). This CDR3 is built from 16 residues. The V end lost 3 bases, the J end lost 3 bases, and 17 bases lay between the germline ends. The germline V gene encodes CDR1 LGHNA and CDR2 YNFKEQ. The CDR3 here is CASSHSAGRMDTEAFF. The CDR3 bases are TGTGCCAGCAGCCATTCGGCAGGGCGAATGGACACTGAAGCTTTCTTT.

The chain has TRBV6-2 or TRBV6-3 and TRBJ1-1; the match to TRBD1 covers 10 bases. This CDR3 has 16 residues. Germline-derived CDR1 and CDR2 are MNHEY and SVGEGT. With V trimmed by 6 bases and J by 1 base, 8 bases remained unmatched. The CDR3 nucleotides read TGTGCCAGCAGCGCGGGACAGGGGCGAGGGAACACTGAAGCTTTCTTT. It specifies CASSAGQGRGNTEAFF.

The V and J genes are TRBV27 and TRBJ1-2; TRBD1 matches at 9 bases. Germline V gene sequence: CDR1 MNHEY, CDR2 SMNVEV (reference sequence). V lost 6 bases, J lost 8 bases, and 10 bases stayed unmatched. The CDR3 loop spans 14 amino acids. The CDR3 protein is CASRQPGQGSGYTF. In DNA form, the CDR3 reads TGTGCCAGCAGGCAGCCGGGACAGGGAAGCGGCTACACCTTC.

This chain links TRBV4-3 with TRBJ2-1; 10 bases agree with TRBD2. The V and J ends lost 2 bases and 10 bases, in that order; junction bases with no gene match: 11. This CDR3 is 16 amino acids long. CDR1 and CDR2 (germline): LGHNA, YSLEER. The CDR3 DNA is TGCGCCAGCAGCCAACATCAAGTAGCGGGAGGCCGGGAGCAGTTCTTC. As protein: CASSQHQVAGGREQFF.

V is TRBV6-1 and J is TRBJ2-7; D gene unclear. Germline V CDR1 and CDR2: MNHNS, SASEGT. The length of the CDR3 is 12 residues. With 0 bases removed from V and 6 bases from J, the gap between germline ends came to 6 bases. The CDR3 sequence: CASSEAVSEQYF. CDR3 coding DNA: TGTGCCAGCAGTGAAGCTGTCAGCGAGCAGTACTTC.

The chain uses TRBV6-1 and TRBJ2-5, with D possibly TRBD1 on 7 matching bases. V lost 2 bases and J 5 bases, leaving 12 bases between the germline ends. Germline CDR1 MNHNS, CDR2 SASEGT. CDR3 size: 14 residues. The CDR3 here is CASSEWRGPETQYF. The CDR3 nucleotides are TGTGCCAGCAGTGAATGGAGGGGGCCGGAGACCCAGTACTTC.

This rearrangement joins TRBV11-2 to TRBJ2-7, with 11 bases identical to TRBD2. Trimming cost V 7 bases and J 6 bases; bases outside gene matches: 5. The CDR3 is 13 residues long. Germline CDR1 and CDR2: SGHAT and FQNNGV. CDR3 sequence (DNA): TGTGCCAGCAAGATTAGCGGGGGGGGCGAGCAGTACTTC. Its translation is CASKISGGGEQYF.

The chain couples TRBV7-6 to TRBJ2-1; 9 bases match TRBD2. Germline V gene sequence: CDR1 SGHVS, CDR2 FNYEAQ. The ends lost 5 bases at V and 8 bases at J; junction bases unmatched: 7. This CDR3 contains 14 residues. The CDR3 protein is CASSAGTSPHEQFF. DNA for the CDR3: TGTGCCAGCAGCGCCGGGACTAGCCCCCATGAGCAGTTCTTC.